Below, 16 T cell receptor beta chains from the same sample are listed, as sequenced in a study of T cell repertoires in cytomegalovirus infection. TCRdb reprocessed the reads via MiXCR and lists one record per CDR3 protein. In the table there are a few hundred thousand distinct CDR3 sequences, 17% of which are singletons. The material sequenced was PBMCs. Receptor source: a human donor in good health (CMV status not recorded). Some clones in this sample may be carry-over from other donors' samples.

This clonotype was counted only a few times. The gene calls are TRBV20-1 and TRBJ2-4, with D maybe TRBD1 (6 bases). This CDR3 is built from 15 residues. Germline V gene lookup returns CDR1 DFQATT and CDR2 SNEGSKA (reference sequence). The ends were cut back, 0 bases at V and 6 bases at J, with 15 bases in the middle. The CDR3 sequence is CSARDPGRGLNIQYF. The CDR3 nucleotides are TGCAGTGCTAGAGATCCGGGCAGGGGCTTAAACATTCAGTACTTC.

The gene calls are TRBV5-1 and TRBJ2-5, with a tentative D call TRBD2 (6 bases). Germline loops: CDR1 SGHRS, CDR2 YFSETQ. The CDR3 is 14 amino acids. Trimming pared 3 bases from V and 0 bases from J, leaving 9 bases between. CDR3 protein: CASSWGVNQETQYF. The CDR3 DNA is TGCGCCAGCAGCTGGGGGGTTAACCAAGAGACCCAGTACTTC.

The gene calls are TRBV6-1 and TRBJ1-5; tentative D call: TRBD1 (6 bases). The CDR3 loop spans 14 amino acids. CDR1 is MNHNS and CDR2 is SASEGT in the germline V gene. V was clipped by 6 bases and J by 7 bases, with 16 bases between them. The CDR3, as DNA: TGTGCCAGCAGCCCTTTCCACAGGGAACAGCCCCAGCATTTT. Protein: CASSPFHREQPQHF.

This clonotype was counted a few times. This chain links TRBV2 with TRBJ1-6, with a possible D match to TRBD1 (6 bases). This CDR3 has 12 residues. Deletions cut 7 bases from V and 15 bases from J, with 16 bases between. Germline V CDR1 and CDR2: SNHLY, FYNNEI. DNA for the CDR3: TGTGCCAGCAACAGGGCCCCCCTACTCCTCCACTTT. It specifies CASNRAPLLLHF.

The chain combines TRBV12-3 or TRBV12-4 with TRBJ2-5; 8 bases fit TRBD2. V dropped 6 bases and J dropped 5; count of bases not matched to a gene: 8. The CDR3 covers 14 residues. Here the CDR3 DNA reads TGTGCCAGCAGCCTCCGGCGGGGGGTTGAGACCCAGTACTTC. This translates into CASSLRRGVETQYF.

This clonotype was counted a few times. V is TRBV28 and J is TRBJ2-7; D is unclear. There are 15 residues in the CDR3. V shed 7 bases and J shed 3 bases, with 19 bases lying between them. From germline, CDR1 is MDHEN and CDR2 SYDVKM. Here the CDR3 DNA reads TGTGCCAGCACTAGAGAAGAATCAGCACGCTACGAGCAGTACTTC. Residues: CASTREESARYEQYF. Full variable domain (rest looked up from reference TRBV28 and TRBJ2-7): DVKVTQSSRYLVKRTGEKVFLECVQDMDHENMFWYRQDPGLGLRLIYFSYDVKMKEKGDIPEGYSVSREKKERFSLILESASTNQTSMYLCASTREESARYEQYFGPGTRLTVT.

This clonotype was found many times. CDR3 DNA: TGTGCCAGCAGCTTTGGACTAGCGGGGGGGCCTAGGGAGACCCAGTACTTC. The encoded protein is CASSFGLAGGPRETQYF. The V and J genes are TRBV7-9 and TRBJ2-5; 15 bases are a match to TRBD2. The V gene end was trimmed by 3 bases and the J gene end by 5 bases; junction bases not matched to a gene: 7. The CDR3 covers 17 residues. Germline V gene data show CDR1 as SEHNR and CDR2 as FQNEAQ (reference sequence).

The rearrangement uses TRBV6-1 and TRBJ2-1; 8 bases are shared with TRBD2. This CDR3 region has 17 residues. Trimming at V came to 8 bases and at J to 4 bases, leaving 16 bases not matched to a gene. CDR1 and CDR2 from the germline V gene are MNHNS and SASEGT. CDR3 protein: CASRREGRRSRYNEQFF. Here the CDR3 DNA reads TGTGCCAGCCGCCGGGAGGGGCGCAGGTCCAGATACAATGAGCAGTTCTTC.

CDR3 sequence (DNA): TGCAGTGCTAGAGATATTGGACTAGCGGGGGGGCAGGGCAAAAACATTCAGTACTTC. Its translation is CSARDIGLAGGQGKNIQYF. The chain is built from TRBV20-1 and TRBJ2-4; 15 bases match TRBD2. The CDR3 sequence is 19 residues long. V shed 0 bases and J 3 bases; nucleotides not matched to a gene: 9. Germline assignment: CDR1 DFQATT and CDR2 SNEGSKA (reference sequence).

This clonotype was observed many times. The gene calls are TRBV7-9 and TRBJ1-5, with a weak D call TRBD1 (5 bases). The CDR3 covers 12 residues. Germline V gives CDR1 SEHNR, CDR2 FQNEAQ (reference sequence). V was pared by 3 bases and J by 7 bases, with 7 bases between. CDR3 nucleotide sequence: TGTGCCAGCAGCTTGGACACCCAGCCCCAGCATTTT. It is translated as CASSLDTQPQHF.

The sample holds many counts of this clonotype. This chain joins TRBV25-1 and TRBJ1-2, with D hard to call. V lost 5 bases, J lost 0 bases, and 10 bases lay in between. This CDR3 comprises 14 residues. Germline V gene sequence: CDR1 MGHDK, CDR2 SYGVNS. CDR3 in amino acids: CASSYGRTNYGYTF. The CDR3 DNA reads as TGTGCCAGCAGTTATGGCAGAACTAACTATGGCTACACCTTC.

This chain joins TRBV20-1 and TRBJ2-3, with 11 bases lining up with TRBD2. The CDR3 is made up of 16 amino acids. J was trimmed by 2 bases and V by 1 base; bases with no gene match: 5. Germline CDR1 DFQATT, CDR2 SNEGSKA (reference sequence). The CDR3 region has the DNA TGCAGTGCTAGAGTCCGACTAGCGGGGACCACAGATACGCAGTATTTT. It codes for CSARVRLAGTTDTQYF.

This clonotype came up many times. V usage is TRBV28 and J usage is TRBJ2-2; a weak D match, TRBD2 (5 bases). Trimming pared 5 bases from V and 1 base from J, leaving 14 bases between. Germline V gene data show CDR1 as MDHEN and CDR2 as SYDVKM. This CDR3 has 16 amino acids. CDR3 amino acids: CASSPHGRGNTGELFF. The CDR3 nucleotides are TGTGCCAGCAGTCCTCACGGCCGGGGGAACACCGGGGAGCTGTTTTTT.

The rearrangement joins TRBV5-1 to TRBJ2-6; a possible D gene is TRBD1 (6 bases). CDR3 length equals 17 residues. V was pared by 0 bases and J by 1 base, with 11 bases between. The germline gives CDR1 SGHRS, CDR2 YFSETQ. The CDR3 coding sequence is TGCGCCAGCAGCTTGGACAGGGTAGCTTCTGGGGCCAACGTCCTGACTTTC. It codes for CASSLDRVASGANVLTF.

In this sample, this clonotype turned up many times. The chain recombines TRBV4-3 with TRBJ2-7; unclear D gene. V was cut by 0 bases and J by 4 bases, with 7 bases left in between. Germline CDR1 is LGHNA and CDR2 is YSLEER. The CDR3 spans 13 residues. CDR3 amino acids: CASSQETAYEQYF. CDR3 nucleotide sequence: TGCGCCAGCAGCCAAGAAACAGCTTACGAGCAGTACTTC.

In this sample, this clonotype turned up a few times. V is TRBV20-1 and J is TRBJ1-2; 7 nucleotides match TRBD1. The junction had 3 bases not matched to a gene; V was cut back by 1 base and J by 4 bases. From germline, CDR1 is DFQATT and CDR2 SNEGSKA (reference sequence). The CDR3 extends over 13 amino acids. CDR3 nucleotide sequence: TGCAGTGCTAGAGTACAGGGGACCTATGGCTACACCTTC. Translating it yields CSARVQGTYGYTF.